In its sample, the clone carrying this T cell receptor beta chain was seen many times. The antigen is unknown. The template for TCR beta VDJ and CDR3 sequence profiling was genomic DNA. In TCRdb, the reads were re-called with MiXCR into one record per CDR3 protein. The sample shows fewer than 200,000 distinct CDR3 sequences, around 40% of them seen only once. The trim removed 0 bases at V and 9 bases at J, leaving 6 bases unmatched. The CDR3 is 16 residues long. In germline, CDR1 is LNHDA, CDR2 SQIVND (reference sequence). This specimen belongs to a study of CD8+CD57+ T cells in acquired aplastic anemia. Study background: Researchers reported that healthy donors averaged approximately 10 million reads for CD4+ cells.

The study's findings and limits: There were 25 to 30 CD8+ CDR3 sequences that occurred in both patients and controls.

This rearrangement joins TRBV19 to TRBJ1-6, with 9 bases lining up with TRBD1. The clonotype was recovered from a human donor in good health. Material for sequencing was sorted CD4+, CD8+, or CD8+CD57+ T cells (not recorded which) from PBMCs. The CDR3 reads CASSIDWDREISPLHF. CDR3 DNA sequence: TGTGCCAGTAGTATAGACTGGGACAGGGAAATTTCACCCCTCCACTTT.